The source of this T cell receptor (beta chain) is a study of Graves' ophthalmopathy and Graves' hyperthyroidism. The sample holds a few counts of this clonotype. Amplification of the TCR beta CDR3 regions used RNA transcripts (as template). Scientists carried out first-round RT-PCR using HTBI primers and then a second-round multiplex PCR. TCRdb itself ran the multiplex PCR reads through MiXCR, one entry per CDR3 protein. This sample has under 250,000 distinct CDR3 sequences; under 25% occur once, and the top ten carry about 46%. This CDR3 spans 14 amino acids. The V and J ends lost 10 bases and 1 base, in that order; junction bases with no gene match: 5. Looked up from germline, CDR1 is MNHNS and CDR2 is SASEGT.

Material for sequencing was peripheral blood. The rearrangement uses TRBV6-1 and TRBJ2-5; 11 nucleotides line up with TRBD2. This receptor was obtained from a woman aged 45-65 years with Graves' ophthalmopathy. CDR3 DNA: TGTGCCACCGGGACTAGCGGAGTCCAAGAGACCCAGTACTTC. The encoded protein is CATGTSGVQETQYF.